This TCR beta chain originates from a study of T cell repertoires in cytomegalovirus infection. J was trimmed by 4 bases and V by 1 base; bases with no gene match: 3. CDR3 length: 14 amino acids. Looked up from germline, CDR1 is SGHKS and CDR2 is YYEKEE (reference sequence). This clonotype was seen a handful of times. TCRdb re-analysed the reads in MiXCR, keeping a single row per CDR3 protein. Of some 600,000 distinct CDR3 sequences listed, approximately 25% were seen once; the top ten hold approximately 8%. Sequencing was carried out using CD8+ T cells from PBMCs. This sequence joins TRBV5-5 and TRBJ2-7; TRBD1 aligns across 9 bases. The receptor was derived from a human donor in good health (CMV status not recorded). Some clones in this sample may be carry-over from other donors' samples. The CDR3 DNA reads TGTGCCAGCAGCTTGACGACAGGGGGGTACGAGCAGTACTTC. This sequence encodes CASSLTTGGYEQYF.